This T cell receptor (beta chain) was identified during a study of long-term antiretroviral therapy in people with HIV. Study-level points and caveats: At every time point, clones expanded before ART dominated the repertoire.

At survey level, the immunoSEQ assay was run in its v3.0 version. Some clones are missing from TCRdb's copy, which holds only in-frame ones; the method was immunoSEQ multiplex PCR. The sample includes more than 15,000 clones, approximately 95% of them seen just once. On this clone itself: Its antigen is unknown.

The CDR3 covers 12 residues. Trimming took 4 bases from V and 7 from J, leaving 8 bases between them. CDR1 SGHDT and CDR2 YYEEEE come from the germline V gene. The receptor was derived from a man aged 25 to 40 with HIV. This specimen was unsorted PBMCs, taken roughly 10 years after starting antiretroviral therapy. The V call is TRBV5-6, the J call TRBJ2-2; D not certain. In nucleotides, the CDR3 is TGTGCCAGCAGCCGGGCCTTCGGGGAGCTGTTTTTT. Residues: CASSRAFGELFF.